The TCR beta chain under discussion was sequenced for a study of blood T cell repertoires in COVID-19. The V gene end was trimmed by 10 bases and the J gene end by 2 bases; junction bases not matched to a gene: 10. CDR3 size: 14 residues. Per the germline V gene, CDR1 is ENHRY and CDR2 is SYGVKD. Study processing details: Estimation of nucleated cell counts was performed using reference gene primer amplification. Assay used: immunoSEQ multiplex PCR; TCRdb lists only in-frame clones, some missing. V, J and clone size are those of that table, while D and trimming were read from the DNA. The data contain 200,000 to 250,000 clones, about 85% of them singletons.

The chain uses TRBV10-3 and TRBJ2-5; 7 bases agree with TRBD1. Sequencing was carried out using peripheral blood. The source of this sequence is a man in his forties with acute or convalescent COVID-19. The CDR3 here is CASSGTETQETQYF. The DNA of the CDR3 is TGTGCCAGTTCCGGGACAGAAACTCAAGAGACCCAGTACTTC.